This TCR beta chain was documented in a study of CD4 T cells in relation to SARS-CoV-2 and coronaviruses listed by TCRdb under 2021. With respect to the entire study: In the ViraFEST assay, PBMCs were grown with antigen for 10 days, and TCR beta CDR3s were then sequenced to identify antigen-specific clonal expansions. An HIV-1 Nef peptide pool or a culture without peptide was used as the negative reference condition. Shared crossreactive spike epitopes were mapped to their HLA restriction using patient-derived lymphoblastoid cell lines. At the level of individual TCR clonotypes, the study evaluated whether memory CD4+ T cells crossreact between the spike proteins of SARS-CoV-2 and those of common cold coronaviruses. The Adaptive Biotechnologies TCR-sequencing kit was used to sequence samples from three pre-COVID donors and the naive versus memory experiments, while other data came from Illumina-based sequencing. A different, Illumina-based TCR-beta assay was used to sequence expansion assays from other donors in the study.

The library was prepared using the immunoSEQ multiplex PCR assay. Per the source publication's procedure: During preprocessing, nonproductive sequences were discarded, as were any CDR3s that did not begin with C, did not end with F or W, or were shorter than 7 amino acids. Antigen-specific clonotypes were called with the MANAFEST web app, based on expansion relative to reference and other culture wells. A clone was considered positive if significant expansion relative to the reference culture was observed in 2 of 3 replicate wells at an FDR below 0.05. A further requirement for positive clones was significant expansion compared with all other tandem wells, along with an odds ratio above 5. CDR3 homology was quantified as pairwise Levenshtein distance, calculated with the stringdist R package after three terminal residues were trimmed from each end. TCRdb's version of the immuneACCESS table is confined to in-frame rearrangements and falls short of the full clone set. An unresolved V gene accounts for under half of the shortfall where checked; the remainder is of unknown origin. V, J and clone size were drawn from that table, and D and trimming were deduced from the DNA. The sample profile shows some 16,000 clones; roughly 85% of them were found once. About two fifths of the sample belongs to the ten largest clones.

Study-level results and caveats: Because no donor provided both pre-pandemic and post-infection samples, tracing the source of pre-existing responses was limited. Crossreactive clones showed significantly weaker SARS-CoV-2-driven expansion than monoreactive clones, consistent with antigenic imprinting. Since the crossreactivity analysis centred on spike protein, crossreactivity against other viral proteins was not assessed. The study was limited by small numbers of patients and tested TCRs. Memory CD4+ clonotypes crossrecognizing SARS-CoV-2 and at least one common cold coronavirus spike were found in around 65% of donors.

CD4+ T cells from unexposed donors were collected before the COVID-19 pandemic (2011-2018). After approximately eleven days of culture, CD4+ T cells were isolated with the EasySep CD4+ T cell isolation kit. Unexposed donor CD4+ T cells were tested for reactivity to SARS-CoV-2 S and N and four common cold coronavirus spike pools, as cell number allowed. PBMCs were cultured at a few million per well in IMDM supplemented with about 5% human AB serum and about 9 IU/ml IL-2. Half of the culture medium was replaced with fresh IL-2-containing medium on days 3 and 7. Triplicate replicate wells were generally used for each peptide culture condition. Leukapheresis product for the unexposed donors was bought commercially. Ficoll-Paque PLUS gradient centrifugation was used to isolate PBMCs from leukapheresis product or whole blood. PBMCs were either cryopreserved at -140 degrees C or used fresh in the expansion assay. The QIAamp Micro DNA Kit was used to extract genomic DNA from the CD4+ T cells.

As for this clone: It has no known antigen specificity. The record has no base qualities; no much larger clone is one base away.

From cysteine to phenylalanine, the CDR3 is 12 amino acids long. Just CDR3 DNA is preserved here, 36 bases in frame from base 1. Trimming takes 4 bases from V and 6 bases from J, and the germline ends sit 8 bases apart. CDR1 SGHAT and CDR2 FQNNGV were looked up in the germline V gene. This clonotype originated in a human donor in good health. The sample was CD4+ T cells from PBMCs, cultured in vitro. The receptor chain draws on TRBV11-2 and TRBJ2-3; no D segment can be confidently identified. The CDR3 is CASSSNQDTQYF. In nucleotides, the sequence is TGTGCCAGCAGCTCCAACCAGGATACGCAGTATTTT.